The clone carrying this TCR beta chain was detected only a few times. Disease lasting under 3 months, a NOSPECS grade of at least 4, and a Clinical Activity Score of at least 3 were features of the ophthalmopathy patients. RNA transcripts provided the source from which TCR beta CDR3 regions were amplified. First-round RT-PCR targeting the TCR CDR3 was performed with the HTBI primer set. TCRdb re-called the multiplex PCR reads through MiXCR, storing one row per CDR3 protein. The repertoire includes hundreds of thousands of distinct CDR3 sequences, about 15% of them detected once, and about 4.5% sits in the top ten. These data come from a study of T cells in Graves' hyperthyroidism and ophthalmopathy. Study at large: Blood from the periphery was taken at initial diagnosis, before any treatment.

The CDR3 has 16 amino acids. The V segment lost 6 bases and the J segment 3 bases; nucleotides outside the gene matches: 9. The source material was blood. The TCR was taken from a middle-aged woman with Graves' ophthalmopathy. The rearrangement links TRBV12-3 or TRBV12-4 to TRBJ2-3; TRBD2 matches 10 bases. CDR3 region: CASSLRLAGGTDTQYF. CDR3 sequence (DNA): TGTGCCAGCAGCCTAAGACTAGCGGGTGGTACAGATACGCAGTATTTT.